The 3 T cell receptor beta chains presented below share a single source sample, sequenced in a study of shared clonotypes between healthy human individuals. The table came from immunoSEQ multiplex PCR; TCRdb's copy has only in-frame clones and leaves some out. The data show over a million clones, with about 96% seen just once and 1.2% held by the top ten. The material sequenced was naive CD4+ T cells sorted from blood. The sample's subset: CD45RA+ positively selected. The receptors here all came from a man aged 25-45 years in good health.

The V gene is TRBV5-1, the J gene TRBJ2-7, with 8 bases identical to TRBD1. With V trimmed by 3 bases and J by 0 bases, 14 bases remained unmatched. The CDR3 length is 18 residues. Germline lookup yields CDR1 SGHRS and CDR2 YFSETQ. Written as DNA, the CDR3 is TGCGCCAGCAGCTCCGGGACAGGCGCCTGGAACCCCTCCTACGAGCAGTACTTC. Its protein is CASSSGTGAWNPSYEQYF.

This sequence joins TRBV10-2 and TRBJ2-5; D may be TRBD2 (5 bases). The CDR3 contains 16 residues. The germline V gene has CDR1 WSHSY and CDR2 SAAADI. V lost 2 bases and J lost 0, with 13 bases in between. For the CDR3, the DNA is TGCGCCAGCAGTGAGGAGCGGTTGGGGTACCAAGAGACCCAGTACTTC. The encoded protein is CASSEERLGYQETQYF.

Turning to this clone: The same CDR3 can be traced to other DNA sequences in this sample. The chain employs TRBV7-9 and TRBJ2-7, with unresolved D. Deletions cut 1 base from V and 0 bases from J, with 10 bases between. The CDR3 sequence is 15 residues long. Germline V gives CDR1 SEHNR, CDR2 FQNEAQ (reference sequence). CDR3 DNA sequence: TGTGCCAGCAGCTTAGAGGGTGGAAGCTCCTACGAGCAGTACTTC. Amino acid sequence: CASSLEGGSSYEQYF.